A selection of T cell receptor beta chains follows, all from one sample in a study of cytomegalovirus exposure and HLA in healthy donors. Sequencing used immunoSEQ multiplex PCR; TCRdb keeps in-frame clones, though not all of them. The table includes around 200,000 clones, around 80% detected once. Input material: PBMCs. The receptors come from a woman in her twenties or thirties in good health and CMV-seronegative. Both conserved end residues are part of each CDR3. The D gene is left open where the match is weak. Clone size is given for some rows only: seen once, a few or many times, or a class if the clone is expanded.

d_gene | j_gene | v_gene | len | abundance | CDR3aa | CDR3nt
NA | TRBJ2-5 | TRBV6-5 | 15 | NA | CASSPPRGNQETQYF | TGTGCCAGCAGTCCCCCACGAGGGAACCAAGAGACCCAGTACTTC
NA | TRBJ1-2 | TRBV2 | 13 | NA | CASSRQGLAGYTF | TGTGCCAGCAGTCGCCAGGGGTTAGCTGGCTACACCTTC
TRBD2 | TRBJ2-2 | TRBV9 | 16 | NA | CASRTSGGTNTGELFF | TGTGCCAGCCGGACTAGCGGGGGTACGAACACCGGGGAGCTGTTTTTT
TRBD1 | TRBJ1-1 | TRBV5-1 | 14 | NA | CASSGGQGVVEAFF | TGCGCCAGCAGCGGTGGACAGGGGGTCGTTGAAGCTTTCTTT
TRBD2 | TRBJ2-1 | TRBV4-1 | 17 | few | CASSQALLAGAPNEQFF | TGCGCCAGCAGCCAAGCCCTCCTAGCGGGAGCTCCGAATGAGCAGTTCTTC
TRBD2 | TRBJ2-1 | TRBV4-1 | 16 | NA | CASSQGLAGVYNEQFF | TGCGCCAGCAGCCAAGGACTAGCGGGGGTATACAATGAGCAGTTCTTC
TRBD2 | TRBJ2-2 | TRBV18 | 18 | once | CASSPTTPGLVSSGELFF | TGTGCCAGCTCACCTACGACCCCGGGACTAGTCTCGTCCGGGGAGCTGTTTTTT
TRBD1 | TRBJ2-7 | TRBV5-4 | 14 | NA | CASSLDVTGGEQYF | TGTGCCAGCAGCTTGGATGTGACAGGGGGGGAGCAGTACTTC
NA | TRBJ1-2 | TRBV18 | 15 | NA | CASSDSGHFKWGYTF | TGTGCCAGCTCAGATTCGGGACACTTTAAGTGGGGCTACACCTTC
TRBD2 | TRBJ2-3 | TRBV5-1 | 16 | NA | CASSPKVAGGPDTQYF | TGCGCCAGCAGCCCTAAAGTAGCGGGGGGGCCAGATACGCAGTATTTT
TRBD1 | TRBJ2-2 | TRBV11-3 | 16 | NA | CASSSAGQGSAGELFF | TGTGCCAGCAGTTCCGCGGGACAGGGTAGCGCCGGGGAGCTGTTTTTT
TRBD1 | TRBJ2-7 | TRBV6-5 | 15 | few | CASSLGGTGGYEQYF | TGTGCCAGCAGCTTGGGGGGGACAGGGGGCTACGAGCAGTACTTC
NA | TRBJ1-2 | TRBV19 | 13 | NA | CASRQSALYGYTF | TGTGCCAGCCGACAGTCGGCGCTTTATGGCTACACCTTC
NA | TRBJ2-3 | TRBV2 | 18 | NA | CASSDPRLRSSSTDTQYF | TGTGCCAGCAGTGATCCCAGGCTCCGTTCTTCTAGCACAGATACGCAGTATTTT
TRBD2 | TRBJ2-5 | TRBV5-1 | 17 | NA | CASSWRASGSGGETQYF | TGCGCCAGCAGCTGGAGGGCTAGCGGGAGTGGGGGAGAGACCCAGTACTTC
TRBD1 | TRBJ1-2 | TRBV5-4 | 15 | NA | CASSFRQGINYGYTF | TGTGCCAGCAGCTTTCGACAGGGGATTAACTATGGCTACACCTTC
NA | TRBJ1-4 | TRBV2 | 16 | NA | CASRPDFWATNEKLFF | TGTGCCAGCAGGCCGGACTTTTGGGCGACTAATGAAAAACTGTTTTTT
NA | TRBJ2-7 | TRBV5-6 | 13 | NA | CASSSRDGRTQYF | TGTGCCAGCAGCTCGCGGGACGGCCGAACGCAGTACTTC
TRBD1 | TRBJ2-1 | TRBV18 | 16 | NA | CASSPRVTGGYNEQFF | TGTGCCAGCTCACCTAGGGTAACAGGGGGGTACAATGAGCAGTTCTTC
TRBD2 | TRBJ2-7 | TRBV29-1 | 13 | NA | CSVEPGEGGEQYF | TGCAGCGTTGAGCCCGGGGAGGGCGGGGAGCAGTACTTC
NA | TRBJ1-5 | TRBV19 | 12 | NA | CASSIGLQPQHF | TGTGCCAGTAGTATTGGGCTCCAGCCCCAGCATTTT
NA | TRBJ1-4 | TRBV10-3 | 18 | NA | CAISSSGRATSTNEKLFF | TGTGCCATCAGCTCTTCCGGGAGGGCGACTTCAACTAATGAAAAACTGTTTTTT
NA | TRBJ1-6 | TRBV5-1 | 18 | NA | CASSLVLAASSYNSPLHF | TGCGCCAGCAGCTTGGTTTTGGCGGCTAGCTCCTATAATTCACCCCTCCACTTT
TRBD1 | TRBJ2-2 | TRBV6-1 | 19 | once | CASSEIHRAGQGVPGELFF | TGTGCCAGCAGTGAAATTCACCGGGCGGGACAGGGGGTTCCCGGGGAGCTGTTTTTT
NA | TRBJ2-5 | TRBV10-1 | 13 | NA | CASSETSGETQYF | TGCGCCAGCAGTGAGACGTCAGGGGAGACCCAGTACTTC
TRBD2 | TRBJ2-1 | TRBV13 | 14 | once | CASSLEGTSHEQFF | TGTGCCAGCAGCTTAGAGGGGACTAGCCATGAGCAGTTCTTC
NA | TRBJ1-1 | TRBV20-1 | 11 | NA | CSASLGIEAFF | TGCAGTGCTAGTTTGGGCATTGAAGCTTTCTTT